This record covers a single T cell receptor beta chain. Antigen specificity is unknown. This sample is drawn from a study of T cell responses to AZD1222 COVID-19 vaccine. Findings of the study overall: In a largely white British group with more females than males, clonal diversity was possibly underestimated.

The ends lost 1 base at V and 7 bases at J; junction bases unmatched: 8. CDR1 and CDR2 (germline): SGHRS, YFSETQ. The CDR3 covers 17 residues. Repertoires were generated with immunoSEQ multiplex PCR, while TCRdb's copy carries only in-frame clones and drops some. The sample contains tens of thousands of clones, less than 95% of which appear only once. This TCR came from an adult who received the AZD1222 COVID-19 vaccine. V usage is TRBV5-1 and J usage is TRBJ1-6; the match to TRBD1 covers 10 bases. The sequenced sample was peripheral blood, obtained 28 days after the second AZD1222 dose. This chain's CDR3 is CASSLRVADRGNSPLHF. In DNA, the CDR3 is TGCGCCAGCAGCTTGAGAGTGGCGGACAGGGGGAATTCACCCCTCCACTTT.